One and the same sample provided the 18 T cell receptor beta chains below, sequenced in a study of monozygotic twins with inflammatory bowel disease. TCRdb reworked the 5' RACE reads into one entry per CDR3 protein, no DNA. This repertoire comprises roughly 320,000 distinct CDR3 sequences; its ten largest clones make up roughly 5.3%. The sequenced sample was blood. Source of these receptors: a human donor with ulcerative colitis or Crohn's disease, or a healthy co-twin of an affected twin (not recorded which).

The chain links TRBV19 to TRBJ2-7. Germline values: CDR1 LNHDA, CDR2 SQIVND (reference sequence). The CDR3 is 13 residues long. CDR3 residues: CASSIYGLSEQYF.

The CDR3 sequence is CASSLIGLQETQYF. The chain carries TRBV5-6 and TRBJ2-5; TCRdb gives TRBD2 as the D gene, but with no DNA this cannot be confirmed. The V gene's germline CDR1 is SGHDT and CDR2 YYEEEE. The CDR3 spans 14 residues.

This chain links TRBV7-9 with TRBJ2-7; TCRdb outputs TRBD1, but without DNA this stays unchecked. This CDR3 is 16 amino acids long. The germline gives CDR1 SEHNR, CDR2 FQNEAQ (reference sequence). The CDR3 region is CASSAPGTPDLDEQYF.

J is TRBJ2-5 and V is TRBV10-3; TCRdb's D call of TRBD1 is untestable without DNA. This CDR3 is built from 17 residues. CDR1 ENHRY and CDR2 SYGVKD come from the germline V gene. The CDR3 loop reads CAISEYPDSNYQETQYF.

The gene calls are TRBV7-9 and TRBJ2-1. Germline CDR1 is SEHNR and CDR2 is FQNEAQ (reference sequence). The CDR3 runs to 14 residues. CDR3 sequence: CASGVWGGDNEQFF. The full variable domain, in which reference TRBV7-9 and TRBJ2-1 provide the parts outside the CDR3, is DTGVSQNPRHKITKRGQNVTFRCDPISEHNRLYWYRQTLGQGPEFLTYFQNEAQLEKSRLLSDRFSAERPKGSFSTLEIQRTEQGDSAMYLCASGVWGGDNEQFFGPGTRLTVL.

This chain links TRBV7-2 with TRBJ2-1; TCRdb's D call of TRBD1 is untestable without DNA. The CDR3 covers 14 residues. CDR1 is SGHTA and CDR2 is FQGNSA in the germline V gene. This chain's CDR3 is CASSPSGGVGEQFF. Full variable domain (remainder filled in from reference TRBV7-2 and TRBJ2-1): GAGVSQSPSNKVTEKGKDVELRCDPISGHTALYWYRQSLGQGLEFLIYFQGNSAPDKSGLPSDRFSAERTGGSVSTLTIQRTQQEDSAVYLCASSPSGGVGEQFFGPGTRLTVL.

This chain's CDR3 is CASSLLQDLSGYTF. The rearrangement joins TRBV7-8 to TRBJ1-2; the D call from TCRdb, TRBD1, cannot be confirmed without DNA. Germline-derived CDR1 and CDR2 are SGHVS and FQNEAQ. The CDR3 is 14 residues long.

The V gene is TRBV5-1, the J gene TRBJ1-3; the TCRdb call, TRBD1, lacks DNA for checking. This CDR3 spans 16 amino acids. Germline V CDR1 and CDR2: SGHRS, YFSETQ. CDR3 in amino acids: CASSLPGTGRGNTIYF.

This chain links TRBV20-1 with TRBJ2-6; TCRdb's D call, TRBD1, is unchecked because there is no DNA. The CDR3 consists of 15 residues. Germline values: CDR1 DFQATT, CDR2 SNEGSKA (reference sequence). The CDR3 region is CSASTPGYGANVLTF.

The J gene is TRBJ2-7, the V gene TRBV28; TCRdb indicates TRBD2, and absent DNA this call remains unverified. The CDR3 runs 17 residues. Germline V gene lookup returns CDR1 MDHEN and CDR2 SYDVKM. CDR3 sequence: CASSLSGTSGRAYEQYF.

J is TRBJ2-7 and V is TRBV25-1; lacking DNA, the TRBD2 call made by TCRdb goes unchecked. From germline, CDR1 is MGHDK and CDR2 SYGVNS. The CDR3 is 15 residues long. The CDR3 reads CASSHSSGWRSEQYF.

The chain employs TRBV20-1 and TRBJ1-5. This CDR3 is 14 amino acids long. Germline V gives CDR1 DFQATT, CDR2 SNEGSKA (reference sequence). CDR3 region: CSATDKNDNQPQHF.

The chain carries TRBV2 and TRBJ2-1. The CDR3 spans 15 residues. Germline CDR1 SNHLY, CDR2 FYNNEI. CDR3 protein: CASRSGGSSYNEQFF.

The chain couples TRBV6-6 to TRBJ1-5. Germline V CDR1 and CDR2: MNHNY, SVGAGI (reference sequence). The CDR3 spans 12 residues. CDR3 amino acids: CASSYGGRPQHF.

V and J are TRBV7-9 and TRBJ2-5. CDR1 SEHNR and CDR2 FQNEAQ come from the germline V gene (reference sequence). The CDR3 totals 13 residues. CDR3 sequence: CASRGFYQETQYF.

The genes are TRBV20-1 and TRBJ2-1; TCRdb outputs TRBD2, but without DNA this stays unchecked. The CDR3 is 18 residues long. The germline V gene encodes CDR1 DFQATT and CDR2 SNEGSKA (reference sequence). CDR3 region: CSARDHASLAGAHNEQFF.

V usage is TRBV12-3 or TRBV12-4 and J usage is TRBJ1-4. The CDR3 totals 15 residues. This CDR3 is CASSLYGATNEKLFF.

The genes are TRBV27 and TRBJ1-1; TCRdb calls TRBD1, which cannot be checked without DNA. The CDR3 sequence is 15 residues long. The germline gives CDR1 MNHEY, CDR2 SMNVEV (reference sequence). The CDR3: CASSTPAGGTTEAFF.